These 9 T cell receptor beta chains originate from one sample sequenced in a study of OX40 agonist ivuxolimab in advanced cancers. Sequencing was performed with immunoSEQ multiplex PCR; in TCRdb, only in-frame clones are kept and a portion is missing. The table shows fewer than 85,000 clones, with roughly 80% occurring only once. The sequences come from CD4+ or CD8+ T cells sorted from blood, collected in a trial of the OX40 agonist ivuxolimab. The receptors were gathered from an adult with an advanced solid tumor such as melanoma, head and neck, liver or kidney cancer.

This CDR3 reads CASSPTGSYNEQFF. The CDR3 DNA is TGTGCCAGCAGCCCGACGGGCTCCTACAATGAGCAGTTCTTC. The chain couples TRBV7-3 to TRBJ2-1; D gene ambiguous. V was clipped by 5 bases and J by 0 bases, with 8 bases between them. CDR3 size: 14 residues. CDR1 and CDR2 (germline): SGHTA, FQGTGA. The full variable domain, in which reference TRBV7-3 and TRBJ2-1 provide the parts outside the CDR3, is GAGVSQTPSNKVTEKGKYVELRCDPISGHTALYWYRQSLGQGPEFLIYFQGTGAADDSGLPNDRFFAVRPEGSVSTLKIQRTERGDSAVYLCASSPTGSYNEQFFGPGTRLTVL.

The chain carries TRBV6-5 and TRBJ2-5; D might be TRBD1 or TRBD2, each matching 5 bases. The CDR3 is 13 amino acids. Germline V gene lookup returns CDR1 MNHEY and CDR2 SVGAGI. With 8 bases removed from V and 5 bases from J, the gap between germline ends came to 15 bases. In nucleotides, the CDR3 is TGTGCCAGCGGGACGTTGGGCGGGGAGACCCAGTACTTC. Residues: CASGTLGGETQYF.

CDR3: CASRPQGNKSGGYTF. Here the CDR3 DNA reads TGCGCCAGCAGGCCACAGGGAAATAAGTCGGGTGGCTACACCTTC. The chain combines TRBV10-2 with TRBJ1-2; D might be TRBD1 (6 bases). The germline V and J ends were trimmed by 6 bases and 7 bases, with 21 bases remaining between them. The CDR3 has 15 residues. Germline-derived CDR1 and CDR2 are WSHSY and SAAADI.

The genes are TRBV15 and TRBJ2-1; D is unclear. The CDR3 covers 16 residues. Trimming stripped 3 bases from V and 5 bases from J, with 17 bases between. Germline lookup yields CDR1 LNHNV and CDR2 YYDKDF (reference sequence). The CDR3 is CATSSQEPKIHNEQFF. CDR3 bases: TGTGCCACCAGCAGCCAGGAACCTAAGATCCACAATGAGCAGTTCTTC.

This clone was counted between two and nine times. The chain couples TRBV7-9 to TRBJ1-4; D gene ambiguous. Trimming removed 2 bases from V and 5 bases from J, with 9 bases in between. Germline loops: CDR1 SEHNR, CDR2 FQNEAQ (reference sequence). This CDR3 has 14 residues. CDR3 nucleotides: TGTGCCAGCAGCTTAATGGTAGGAAATGAAAAACTGTTTTTT. Its protein is CASSLMVGNEKLFF.

The chain is built from TRBV19 and TRBJ2-3, with 7 bases matching TRBD2. Looked up from germline, CDR1 is LNHDA and CDR2 is SQIVND (reference sequence). The CDR3 has 16 amino acids. V lost 6 bases to trimming and J lost 3 bases; unmatched junction nucleotides: 12. The DNA for the CDR3 is TGTGCCAGTAGGATCTCGACGGCGGGGGTGACAGATACGCAGTATTTT. Its translation: CASRISTAGVTDTQYF.

This chain connects TRBV28 to TRBJ1-1; D uncertain. CDR1 and CDR2 from the germline V gene are MDHEN and SYDVKM. The V gene lost 5 bases and the J gene lost 4 bases, with 11 bases spanning the gap. This CDR3 region has 13 residues. The CDR3 DNA is TGTGCCAGCAGTCTTCTTCAGCTCACTGAAGCTTTCTTT. This sequence encodes CASSLLQLTEAFF.

The chain has TRBV30 and TRBJ1-1; D gene ambiguous. This CDR3 contains 14 residues. Between the trimmed V and J ends, which lost 0 bases and 1 base, there was a span of 9 bases. Per germline, CDR1 GTSNPN and CDR2 SVGIG (reference sequence). The DNA for the CDR3 is TGTGCCTGGAGTGTCATGCCGGGGAACACTGAAGCTTTCTTT. It is translated as CAWSVMPGNTEAFF.

The gene calls are TRBV2 and TRBJ2-5; D remains ambiguous. This CDR3 is built from 13 residues. Trimming cost V 3 bases and J 5 bases, with 10 bases left between them. Germline V lookup: CDR1 SNHLY, CDR2 FYNNEI. CDR3 in DNA: TGTGCCAGCAGTGACATTCACTGGGAGACCCAGTACTTC. This sequence encodes CASSDIHWETQYF.